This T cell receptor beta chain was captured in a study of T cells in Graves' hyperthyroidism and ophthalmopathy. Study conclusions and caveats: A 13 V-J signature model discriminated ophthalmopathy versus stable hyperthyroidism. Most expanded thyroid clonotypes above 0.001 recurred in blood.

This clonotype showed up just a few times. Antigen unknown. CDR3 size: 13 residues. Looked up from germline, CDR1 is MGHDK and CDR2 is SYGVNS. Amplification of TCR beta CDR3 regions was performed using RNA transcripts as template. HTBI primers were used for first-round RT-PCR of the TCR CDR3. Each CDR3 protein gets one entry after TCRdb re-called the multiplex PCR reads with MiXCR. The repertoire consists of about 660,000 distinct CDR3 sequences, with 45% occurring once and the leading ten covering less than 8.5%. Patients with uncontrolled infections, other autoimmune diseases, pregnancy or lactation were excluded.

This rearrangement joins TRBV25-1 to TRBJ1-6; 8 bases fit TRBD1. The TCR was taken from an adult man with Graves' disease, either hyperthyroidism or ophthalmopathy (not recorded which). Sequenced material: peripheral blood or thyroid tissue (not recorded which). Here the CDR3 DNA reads TGTGCTAGTCAAGCGGACAGGGACTCACCCCTCCACTTT. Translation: CASQADRDSPLHF.